This T cell receptor (beta chain) was sequenced during a study of T cell repertoires in cytomegalovirus infection. Study at large: Both CMV infection and a matching HLA type were indicated by public TCR beta signatures.

In this sample, this clonotype turned up many times. Its specificity is unknown. Germline loops: CDR1 MNHEY, CDR2 SMNVEV (reference sequence). Deletions cut 6 bases from V and 8 bases from J, with 19 bases between. The CDR3 covers 15 residues. Study results and caveats: There were HLA-C-restricted CMV-specific TCR beta clonotypes dominating the ex vivo response. Carriers of CMV plus the relevant HLA were identified by cumulative public TCR beta family frequency.

TCRdb processed the reads anew with MiXCR; each CDR3 protein has one entry. The repertoire has roughly 230,000 distinct CDR3 sequences, about 20% of them found once; the top ten carry about 20%. This rearrangement joins TRBV27 to TRBJ1-4; a possible D gene is TRBD1 (5 bases). The sample was CD8+ T cells from PBMCs. The sequence was obtained from a human donor in good health (CMV status not recorded). Some clones in this sample may be carry-over from other donors' samples. CDR3 in amino acids: CASSVTQVPREKLFF. The DNA of the CDR3 is TGTGCCAGCAGCGTGACACAGGTCCCCCGGGAAAAACTGTTTTTT.